This T cell receptor (beta chain) was captured by sequencing in a study of cytotoxic CD8 clonotypes in ibrutinib-treated CLL. Study-wide context: Partial responses totalled approximately 24 and complete responses 2; after median approximately 62 months, roughly 14 remained remitted and about 12 progressed. Overall study findings and caveats: Under therapy, public clonotypes either contracted or stayed stable, and they were uncommon. Clonality rose at ibrutinib response, held steady in sustained remission, and fell toward baseline at progression. The study found baseline clonality above age-matched healthy donors, tracking circulating CD8+ T-cell counts.

J gave up 3 bases and V 3 bases, and 11 bases lay outside the gene matches. Looked up from germline, CDR1 is SGHDT and CDR2 is YYEEEE. The length of the CDR3 is 18 residues. Clones were read by immunoSEQ multiplex PCR, and TCRdb kept only the in-frame ones, dropping some. Altogether around 140,000 clones are present, around 85% being singletons, with the ten largest covering around 2.1%. Notes on this clone: Its antigen is undetermined.

The rearrangement joins TRBV5-6 to TRBJ2-1; 11 positions agree with TRBD2. This material consisted of PBMCs, taken after 24 months of ibrutinib treatment. This TCR was recovered from a human donor with chronic lymphocytic leukemia. The CDR3: CASSSDLTGTSGYNEQFF. The CDR3 nucleotides are TGTGCCAGCAGCTCAGATTTAACCGGGACTAGCGGCTACAATGAGCAGTTCTTC.